What follows is one T cell receptor beta chain and its context. This entry is derived from a study of blood T cell repertoires in COVID-19. Study overall: Nucleic acid was either cDNA or gDNA, and it came from T cells, B-cell-depleted T cells, or PBMCs.

Assay used: immunoSEQ multiplex PCR; TCRdb lists only in-frame clones, some missing. The repertoire holds 52,000 or so clones, with 65% to 90% as singletons. The sequence derives from a human donor in a cohort sampled during active COVID-19. Material for sequencing was peripheral blood.

The CDR3 nucleotides are TGTGCCAGCACCCCGGGACTAGGGGGTGATACGCAGTATTTT. The encoded protein is CASTPGLGGDTQYF. The V and J genes are TRBV6-2 or TRBV6-3 and TRBJ2-3, with 8 bases identical to TRBD2. Germline lookup yields CDR1 MNHEY and CDR2 SVGEGT. The CDR3 has 14 amino acids. J lost 6 bases, V lost 7 bases, and 9 bases had no gene match.